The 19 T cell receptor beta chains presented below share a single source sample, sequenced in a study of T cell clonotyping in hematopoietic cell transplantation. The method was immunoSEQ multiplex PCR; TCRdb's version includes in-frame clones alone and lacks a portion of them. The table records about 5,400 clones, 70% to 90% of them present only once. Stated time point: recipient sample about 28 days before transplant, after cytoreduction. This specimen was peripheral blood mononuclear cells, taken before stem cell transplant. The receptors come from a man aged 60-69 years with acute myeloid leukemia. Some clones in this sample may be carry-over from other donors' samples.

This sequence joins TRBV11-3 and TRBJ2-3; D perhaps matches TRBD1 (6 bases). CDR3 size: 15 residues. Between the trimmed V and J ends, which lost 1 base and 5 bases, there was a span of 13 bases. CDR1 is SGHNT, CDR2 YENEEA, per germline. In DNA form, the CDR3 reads TGTGCCAGCAGCTTAGGGGCGGCAGGGGAAGATACGCAGTATTTT. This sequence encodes CASSLGAAGEDTQYF.

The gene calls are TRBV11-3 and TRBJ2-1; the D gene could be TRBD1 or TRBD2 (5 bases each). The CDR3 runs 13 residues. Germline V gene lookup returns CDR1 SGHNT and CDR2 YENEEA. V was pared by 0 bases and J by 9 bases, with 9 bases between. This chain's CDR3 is CASSLDWGSEQFF. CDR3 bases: TGTGCCAGCAGCTTAGATTGGGGGAGTGAGCAGTTCTTC.

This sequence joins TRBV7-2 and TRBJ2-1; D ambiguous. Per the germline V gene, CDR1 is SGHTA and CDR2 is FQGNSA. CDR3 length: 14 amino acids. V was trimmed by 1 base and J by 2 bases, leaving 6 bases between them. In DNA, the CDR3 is TGTGCCAGCAGCTTAGAGTTACCCTACAATGAGCAGTTCTTC. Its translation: CASSLELPYNEQFF. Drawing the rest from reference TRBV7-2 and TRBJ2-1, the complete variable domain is GAGVSQSPSNKVTEKGKDVELRCDPISGHTALYWYRQSLGQGLEFLIYFQGNSAPDKSGLPSDRFSAERTGGSVSTLTIQRTQQEDSAVYLCASSLELPYNEQFFGPGTRLTVL.

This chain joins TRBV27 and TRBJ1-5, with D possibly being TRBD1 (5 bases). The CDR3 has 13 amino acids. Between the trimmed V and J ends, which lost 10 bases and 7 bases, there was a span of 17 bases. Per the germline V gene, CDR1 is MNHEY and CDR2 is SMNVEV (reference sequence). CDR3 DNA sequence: TGTGCCACCGCCATCAGGGAGCCCCAGCCCCAGCATTTT. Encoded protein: CATAIREPQPQHF.

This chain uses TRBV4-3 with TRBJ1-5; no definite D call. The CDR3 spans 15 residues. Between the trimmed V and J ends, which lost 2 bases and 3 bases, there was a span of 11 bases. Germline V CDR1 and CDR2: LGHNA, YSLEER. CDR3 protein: CASSQHASANQPQHF. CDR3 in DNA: TGCGCCAGCAGCCAACACGCCAGCGCCAATCAGCCCCAGCATTTT.

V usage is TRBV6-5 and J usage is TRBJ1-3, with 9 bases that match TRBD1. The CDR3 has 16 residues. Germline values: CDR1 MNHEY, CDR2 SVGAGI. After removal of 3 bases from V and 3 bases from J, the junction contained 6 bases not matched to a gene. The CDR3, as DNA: TGTGCCAGCAGTTATTCACAGGGGGCAGGTGGAAACACCATATATTTT. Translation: CASSYSQGAGGNTIYF.

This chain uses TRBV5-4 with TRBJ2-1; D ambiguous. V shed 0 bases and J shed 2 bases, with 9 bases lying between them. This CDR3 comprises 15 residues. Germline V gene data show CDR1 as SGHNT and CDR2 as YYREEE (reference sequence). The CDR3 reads CASSLEAGAYNEQFF. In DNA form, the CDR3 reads TGTGCCAGCAGCTTGGAAGCCGGAGCCTACAATGAGCAGTTCTTC.

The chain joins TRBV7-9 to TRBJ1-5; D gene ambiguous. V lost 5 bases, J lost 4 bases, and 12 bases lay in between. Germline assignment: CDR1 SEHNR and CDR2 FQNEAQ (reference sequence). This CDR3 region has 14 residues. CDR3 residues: CASSPGRGNQPQHF. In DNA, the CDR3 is TGTGCCAGCAGCCCTGGTCGAGGGAATCAGCCCCAGCATTTT. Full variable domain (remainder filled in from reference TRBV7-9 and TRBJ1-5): DTGVSQNPRHKITKRGQNVTFRCDPISEHNRLYWYRQTLGQGPEFLTYFQNEAQLEKSRLLSDRFSAERPKGSFSTLEIQRTEQGDSAMYLCASSPGRGNQPQHFGDGTRLSIL.

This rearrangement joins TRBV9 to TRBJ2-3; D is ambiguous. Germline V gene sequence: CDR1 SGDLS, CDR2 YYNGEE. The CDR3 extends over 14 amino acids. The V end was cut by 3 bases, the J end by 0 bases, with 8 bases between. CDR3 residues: CASSGGSSTDTQYF. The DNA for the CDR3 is TGTGCCAGCAGCGGGGGTTCTAGCACAGATACGCAGTATTTT.

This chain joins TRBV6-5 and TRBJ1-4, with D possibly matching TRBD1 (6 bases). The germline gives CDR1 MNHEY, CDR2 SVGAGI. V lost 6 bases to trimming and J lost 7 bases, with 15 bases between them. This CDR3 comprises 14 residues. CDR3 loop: CASSLTPGVEKLFF. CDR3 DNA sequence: TGTGCCAGCAGCCTGACACCAGGGGTTGAAAAACTGTTTTTT.

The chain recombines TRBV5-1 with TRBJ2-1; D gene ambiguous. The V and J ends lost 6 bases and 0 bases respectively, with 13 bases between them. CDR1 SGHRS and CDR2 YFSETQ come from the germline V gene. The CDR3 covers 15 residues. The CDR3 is CASKETPSSYNEQFF. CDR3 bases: TGCGCCAGCAAAGAGACTCCGAGCTCCTACAATGAGCAGTTCTTC.

CDR3 residues: CASSYPYYRGDTGELFF. CDR3 in DNA: TGTGCCAGCAGTTATCCATACTACAGGGGAGACACCGGGGAGCTGTTTTTT. This chain connects TRBV27 to TRBJ2-2; 7 bases fit TRBD1. CDR1 is MNHEY and CDR2 is SMNVEV in the germline V gene (reference sequence). V lost 4 bases and J lost 3; bases outside the gene matches: 11. The CDR3 totals 17 residues.

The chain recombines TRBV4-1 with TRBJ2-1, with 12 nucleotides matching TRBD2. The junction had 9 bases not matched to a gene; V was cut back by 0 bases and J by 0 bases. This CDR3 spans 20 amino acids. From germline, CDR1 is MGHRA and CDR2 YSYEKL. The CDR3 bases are TGCGCCAGCAGCCAAGAAGGGCTAGCGGGGGGGAATCCCTCCTACAATGAGCAGTTCTTC. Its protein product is CASSQEGLAGGNPSYNEQFF.

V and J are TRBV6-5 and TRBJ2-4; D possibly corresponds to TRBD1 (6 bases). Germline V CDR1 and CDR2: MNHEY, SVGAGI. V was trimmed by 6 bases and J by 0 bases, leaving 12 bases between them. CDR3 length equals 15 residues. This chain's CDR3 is CASRTDRGAKNIQYF. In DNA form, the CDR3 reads TGTGCCAGCAGGACGGACAGAGGAGCCAAAAACATTCAGTACTTC.

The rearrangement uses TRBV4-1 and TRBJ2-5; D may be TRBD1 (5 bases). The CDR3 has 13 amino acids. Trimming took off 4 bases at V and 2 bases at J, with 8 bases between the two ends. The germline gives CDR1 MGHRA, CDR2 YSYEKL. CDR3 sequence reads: CASSRRTQETQYF. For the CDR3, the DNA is TGCGCCAGCAGCCGACGGACACAAGAGACCCAGTACTTC.

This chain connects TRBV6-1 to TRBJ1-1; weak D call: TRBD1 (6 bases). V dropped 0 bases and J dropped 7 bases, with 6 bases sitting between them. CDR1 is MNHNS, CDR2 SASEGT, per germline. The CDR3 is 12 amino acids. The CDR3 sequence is CASSEADSEAFF. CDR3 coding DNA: TGTGCCAGCAGTGAAGCGGACAGTGAAGCTTTCTTT.

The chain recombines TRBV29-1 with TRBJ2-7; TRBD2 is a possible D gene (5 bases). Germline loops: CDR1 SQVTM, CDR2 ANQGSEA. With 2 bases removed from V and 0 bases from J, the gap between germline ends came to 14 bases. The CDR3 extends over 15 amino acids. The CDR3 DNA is TGCAGCGTTGAACTTAAGAGCGGTCTCTCCTACGAGCAGTACTTC. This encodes CSVELKSGLSYEQYF.

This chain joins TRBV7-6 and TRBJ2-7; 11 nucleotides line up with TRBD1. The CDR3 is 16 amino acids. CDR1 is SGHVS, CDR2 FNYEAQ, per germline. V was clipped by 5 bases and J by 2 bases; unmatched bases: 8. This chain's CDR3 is CASSTHPGQGAYEQYF. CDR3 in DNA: TGTGCCAGCAGCACTCACCCGGGACAGGGGGCCTACGAGCAGTACTTC.

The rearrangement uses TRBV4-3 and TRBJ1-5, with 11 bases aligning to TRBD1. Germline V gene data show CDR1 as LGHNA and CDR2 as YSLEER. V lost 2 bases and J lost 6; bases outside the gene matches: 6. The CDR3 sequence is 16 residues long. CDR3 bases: TGCGCCAGCAGCCAAACCGGGACAGGGGGGCGTCAGCCCCAGCATTTT. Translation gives CASSQTGTGGRQPQHF.